The TCR beta chain described here comes from a study of T cell changes during pregnancy in multiple sclerosis. TCRdb's table, derived via immunoSEQ multiplex PCR, lists solely in-frame clones and lacks some. The sample shows 65,000 to 95,000 clones, just over 90% of them seen only once. Germline CDR1 KGHSH, CDR2 LQKENI. Trimming took 3 bases from V and 6 from J, leaving 10 bases between them. The CDR3 sequence is 13 residues long. The chain joins TRBV18 to TRBJ2-3, with a tentative D call TRBD1 (6 bases). Sequences were derived from peripheral blood, sampled after pregnancy. This TCR was recovered from a female donor in good health, enrolled as a control in a pregnancy study. Here the CDR3 DNA reads TGTGCCAGCTCACCGGACAGTTTGGATACGCAGTATTTT. Translation: CASSPDSLDTQYF.